This T cell receptor beta chain was obtained from a study of control samples from healthy donors and cancer patients. The germline V gene encodes CDR1 LGHDT and CDR2 YNNKEL (reference sequence). The CDR3 is 14 residues long. Trimming took 3 bases from V and 6 from J, leaving 11 bases between them. Assay used: immunoSEQ multiplex PCR; TCRdb lists only in-frame clones, some missing. The data show some 250,000 clones, over 75% seen once. The rearrangement uses TRBV3-1 (or the pseudogene TRBV3-2) and TRBJ1-4; D is perhaps TRBD1 (5 bases). This receptor was taken from a woman aged 55-70 years with lung cancer. Source material: PBMCs. The CDR3 reads CASSQRGWDEKLFF. The CDR3 DNA reads as TGTGCCAGCAGCCAGCGGGGGTGGGATGAAAAACTGTTTTTT.